Sequencing of this TCR beta chain was carried out in a study of vaccination effects on CD4 cells after COVID-19. Study conclusions and caveats: Following vaccination, convalescents' spike-reactive clones were mostly new ones induced by the vaccine.

Sequencing used immunoSEQ multiplex PCR; TCRdb keeps in-frame clones, though not all of them. The repertoire holds 20,000 to 30,000 clones, approximately 80% seen once, with roughly a fifth in the top ten. Antigen-specific CD4+ T cells were expanded with viral peptide pools in the ViraFEST assay before sequencing. Once cultured for about 9 days, the cells underwent separation to obtain CD4+ T cells. The person acquired a PCR-confirmed SARS-CoV-2 infection between March and December 2020. This clone was recorded only once. Its target is unknown. CDR3 length: 16 residues. J was trimmed by 5 bases and V by 0 bases; bases with no gene match: 8. CDR1 and CDR2 from the germline V gene are WSHSY and SAAADI.

The material sequenced was CD4+ T cells from PBMCs cultured with HCoV-NL63 spike peptides, taken before COVID-19 vaccination. The receptor's source is a human donor who had a prior SARS-CoV-2 infection. The gene calls are TRBV10-2 and TRBJ2-7, with 9 bases lining up with TRBD1. This CDR3 reads CASSESGQGGRDEQYF. DNA of the CDR3: TGCGCCAGCAGTGAGTCGGGACAGGGTGGTAGAGACGAGCAGTACTTC.